A selection of T cell receptor beta chains follows, all from one sample in a study of T cells in Graves' hyperthyroidism and ophthalmopathy. TCRdb ran MiXCR on the multiplex PCR reads and lists one entry per CDR3 protein. In the table there are about 400,000 distinct CDR3 sequences, 15% of which are singletons. The sample comprised blood. The receptor set was obtained from a woman in her twenties or thirties with Graves' hyperthyroidism. Each CDR3 is given with its conserved first and last residue. The D gene is left open where the match is weak. For some rows the clone size is stated as once, few or many, or as a class when expanded; others skip it.

d_call,j_call,v_call,clone_size,cdr3_nt,cdr3_aa
TRBD1,TRBJ2-5,TRBV9,.,TGTGCCAGCAGCGTACGACAGGGGGTTAGAGAGACCCAGTACTTC,CASSVRQGVRETQYF
.,TRBJ2-1,TRBV28,.,TGTGCCAGCAATTCCCCCCTAGCCGGGGCCCATGAGCAGTTCTTC,CASNSPLAGAHEQFF
.,TRBJ1-2,TRBV6-1,few,TGTGCCAGCAGTTTCTATGGCTACACCTTC,CASSFYGYTF
.,TRBJ1-3,TRBV12-3/TRBV12-4,once,TGTGCCAGCAGTTTACAGAGCTCTGGAAACACCATATATTTT,CASSLQSSGNTIYF
.,TRBJ2-2,TRBV6-9,few,TGTGCCAGCAGTTACGACGGAGTTGAGACCGGGGAGCTGTTTTTT,CASSYDGVETGELFF
.,TRBJ2-2,TRBV29-1,many,TGCAGCGTTGTCGGGTTAGCCGCGAACACCGGGGAGCTGTTTTTT,CSVVGLAANTGELFF
TRBD2,TRBJ2-3,TRBV7-3,.,TGTGCCAGCAGCTTAAACCCCGGGACTAGCGGGACAAGGAGCACAGATACGCAGTATTTT,CASSLNPGTSGTRSTDTQYF
.,TRBJ2-3,TRBV11-2,many,TGTGCCAGCAGCCCCGTGGGCAGCTTCACAGATACGCAGTATTTT,CASSPVGSFTDTQYF
.,TRBJ2-1,TRBV11-2,few,TGTGCCAGCAGCTCGGGGTTATCCTACAATGAGCAGTTCTTC,CASSSGLSYNEQFF
.,TRBJ2-5,TRBV7-2,few,TGTGCCAGCAGCTTAGCGACCCAAGAGACCCAGTACTTC,CASSLATQETQYF
.,TRBJ2-3,TRBV18,many,TGTGCCAGCTCACCAAATTGGGCTGCAGATACGCAGTATTTT,CASSPNWAADTQYF
TRBD1,TRBJ1-6,TRBV15,.,TGTGCCACCAGCAGAGCCACAGGGGGAAACTCACCCCTCCACTTT,CATSRATGGNSPLHF
.,TRBJ2-4,TRBV25-1,few,TGTGCCAGCAGTGAATACGGACCTGCCAAAAACATTCAGTACTTC,CASSEYGPAKNIQYF
TRBD1,TRBJ2-5,TRBV7-2,many,TGTGCCAGCAGCCCGGGACAGGGGGCCCAAGAGACCCAGTACTTC,CASSPGQGAQETQYF
TRBD1,TRBJ1-5,TRBV20-1,few,TGCAGTGCGGGGACAGGGCAACTTGGTCAGCCCCAGCATTTT,CSAGTGQLGQPQHF
TRBD1,TRBJ1-2,TRBV27,many,TGTGCCAGCAGCAGTGACAGGGATTGGGCCTATGGCTACACCTTC,CASSSDRDWAYGYTF
TRBD2,TRBJ2-1,TRBV27,many,TGTGCCAGCAGTCTCAGGACTAGCGGGTACAATGAGCAGTTCTTC,CASSLRTSGYNEQFF
TRBD2,TRBJ2-4,TRBV5-6,many,TGTGCCAGCAGCTTCAGGGCGGGAGGCTCGGACATTCAGTACTTC,CASSFRAGGSDIQYF
TRBD1,TRBJ1-2,TRBV7-9,.,TGTGCCAGCAGCTTGGGACAGAGGTCCCAATCCTATGGCTACACCTTC,CASSLGQRSQSYGYTF
TRBD1,TRBJ1-5,TRBV10-3,.,TGTGCCATCAGTGAGTCCAGGGGGGAAGGTCAGCCCCAGCATTTT,CAISESRGEGQPQHF
TRBD2,TRBJ2-1,TRBV13,.,TGTGCCAGCAGCTTAAGGCCCGCGGGAGGGTCCTACAATGAGCAGTTCTTC,CASSLRPAGGSYNEQFF
TRBD1,TRBJ1-1,TRBV12-3/TRBV12-4,many,TGTGCCAGCAGCCTAGGACAGGTTGAAGCTTTCTTT,CASSLGQVEAFF
.,TRBJ1-5,TRBV28,many,TGTGCCAGCGGAAATGGACAGCCCCATCAGCCCCAGCATTTT,CASGNGQPHQPQHF
.,TRBJ2-7,TRBV5-1,many,TGCGCCAGCAGCACCACCACAGGGTCCAACGAGCAGTACTTC,CASSTTTGSNEQYF
.,TRBJ1-1,TRBV20-1,many,TGCAGTGCTCGAGGGACCCGGGGGTTGACTGAAGCTTTCTTT,CSARGTRGLTEAFF
TRBD2,TRBJ2-7,TRBV5-1,many,TGCGCCAGCAGCTTGGGGGCTAGCGGGCTCACCTACGAGCAGTACTTC,CASSLGASGLTYEQYF
.,TRBJ2-3,TRBV5-1,.,TGCGCCAGCAGCTTGGGGCACAAGAACACAGATACGCAGTATTTT,CASSLGHKNTDTQYF
TRBD1,TRBJ1-1,TRBV7-2,many,TGTGCCAGCAGCGGGACAGGGTCCCTAGACACTGAAGCTTTCTTT,CASSGTGSLDTEAFF
.,TRBJ1-1,TRBV7-8,many,TGTGCCAGCAGCAGGGTTGGCAGAAGAACTGAAGCTTTCTTT,CASSRVGRRTEAFF
.,TRBJ1-5,TRBV5-6,.,TGTGCCAGCAGCCGTAGCGGGTTCGGTGGGGGCAATCAGCCCCAGCATTTT,CASSRSGFGGGNQPQHF
.,TRBJ2-1,TRBV29-1,few,TGCAGCGTGGGACGGACCTTATACAATGAGCAGTTCTTC,CSVGRTLYNEQFF
.,TRBJ2-1,TRBV7-2,few,TGTGCCAGCAGCTTTATAAGTGAGCAGTTCTTC,CASSFISEQFF
TRBD1,TRBJ2-1,TRBV18,many,TGTGCCAGCTCACAGACAGGGGATGAGCAGTTCTTC,CASSQTGDEQFF
TRBD2,TRBJ2-7,TRBV7-9,many,TGTGCCAGCGGGGGAGCGGGGGAGGAGGGCTACGAGCAGTACTTC,CASGGAGEEGYEQYF
.,TRBJ1-2,TRBV27,.,TGTGCCAGCAGTCCTTCGGCCTCCTATGGCTACACCTTC,CASSPSASYGYTF
.,TRBJ1-2,TRBV6-1,few,TGTGCCAGCATCAAAAAGGGGTGGGTTGGCTACACCTTC,CASIKKGWVGYTF
.,TRBJ2-5,TRBV27,.,TGTGCCAGCAGCGCAACAGGGCGGCGGGAGCCCGATCAAGAGACCCAGTACTTC,CASSATGRREPDQETQYF
TRBD1,TRBJ1-2,TRBV2,many,TGTGCCAGCAGTGAAAGCCAGGGGGTGGGTGGCTACACCTTC,CASSESQGVGGYTF
.,TRBJ1-2,TRBV27,few,TGTGCCAGCAAGGGGGACGGTTTCTATGGCTACACCTTC,CASKGDGFYGYTF
.,TRBJ1-1,TRBV11-2,few,TGTGCCAGCAGCTTAACGGGGGCGCGGTACACTGAAGCTTTCTTT,CASSLTGARYTEAFF
TRBD2,TRBJ2-7,TRBV3-1,.,TGTGCCAGCAGCCTTACCGGGACTAGCGGGAGTTCAGTCTACGAGCAGTACTTC,CASSLTGTSGSSVYEQYF
.,TRBJ2-6,TRBV7-9,many,TGTGCCAGCAGTCTAGCTAGTGGGGCCAACGTCCTGACTTTC,CASSLASGANVLTF
.,TRBJ1-2,TRBV20-1,.,TGCAGTGCTAGCGACGCTGACTATGGCTACACCTTC,CSASDADYGYTF
.,TRBJ1-5,TRBV10-3,many,TGTGCCATCAGTGGACAGGGCAATCAGCCCCAGCATTTT,CAISGQGNQPQHF
TRBD2,TRBJ2-7,TRBV20-1,many,TGCAGTGCTAGAGATTGGGCTAGCGGGACACGGTACGAGCAGTACTTC,CSARDWASGTRYEQYF
.,TRBJ2-3,TRBV6-5,few,TGTGCCAGCAGTTACTCGGCAGAGACTAGCACAGATACGCAGTATTTT,CASSYSAETSTDTQYF
TRBD1,TRBJ2-3,TRBV20-1,.,TGCAGCGCAGAAGGGACAGGGGGCTTAAAGGTCACAGATACGCAGTATTTT,CSAEGTGGLKVTDTQYF
.,TRBJ2-2,TRBV27,once,TGTGCCAGCAGTTTTGGGGAACTGTTTTTT,CASSFGELFF
TRBD1,TRBJ1-5,TRBV2,many,TGTGCCATCGCGGGACAGGGGGATCAGCCCCAGCATTTT,CAIAGQGDQPQHF
.,TRBJ2-3,TRBV15,few,TGTGCCACCAGCAGAGGGAGGGGCAGCACAGATACGCAGTATTTT,CATSRGRGSTDTQYF
.,TRBJ2-5,TRBV4-1,few,TGCGCCAGCAGCCCCAACCCGCGGGTATCTCAAGAGACCCAGTACTTC,CASSPNPRVSQETQYF
TRBD2,TRBJ2-1,TRBV15,many,TGTGCCACCAGCCTACCAGGACTAGCGGACCAGCAGTTCTTC,CATSLPGLADQQFF
.,TRBJ1-1,TRBV27,many,TGTGCCAGCAGCTTATTAGGGGGCACTGAAGCTTTCTTT,CASSLLGGTEAFF
.,TRBJ2-2,TRBV10-3,.,TGTGCCATCACCGGCGACACGAACACCGGGGAGCTGTTTTTT,CAITGDTNTGELFF
TRBD2,TRBJ2-7,TRBV7-2,many,TGTGCCAGCAGCTTGGCCATTACCCAAACTAGCGGGAGGGTTTTTTTTCACTACGAGCAGTACTTC,CASSLAITQTSGRVFFHYEQYF
.,TRBJ1-5,TRBV7-2,many,TGTGCCAGCAGCTCCGACAGTAGCAATCAGCCCCAGCATTTT,CASSSDSSNQPQHF
.,TRBJ1-5,TRBV9,.,TGTGCCAGCAGCCCCACAGGATGGGATCAGCCCCAGCATTTT,CASSPTGWDQPQHF
.,TRBJ1-1,TRBV18,many,TGTGCCAGCTCCCAGACTCAGAACACTGAAGCTTTCTTT,CASSQTQNTEAFF